The following is a T cell receptor (beta chain) sequence with its context. It lacks a known antigen. Per-nucleotide qualities are absent, and no much larger clonotype sits a single base away. These data belong to a study of blood T cell repertoires in COVID-19 (dated by TCRdb to 2018 to 2021). A note on the overall study: The collaborator samples originated in the United States, Italy and Spain and spanned the acute and convalescent phases of COVID-19. The sample metadata nearly always contained a de-identified subject ID, COVID-19 status, age in years and sex. Where HLA class I and class II types were available, the types were taken from metadata supplied by the sample provider, not from assay-based typing. The dataset comprised deeply sampled blood TCRbeta repertoires from subjects exposed to, actively infected with, or recovered from COVID-19. Samples came from the ongoing ImmuneRACE study (first 160 participants) plus 1,254 subjects from 6 global collaborators. The repertoires were made available in a free public database intended to serve as a resource for research on the immune response to SARS-CoV-2. The prospective study material was composed of cDNA or gDNA derived from T cells, B-cell-depleted T cells, or PBMCs.

The CDR3 spans 13 residues, from the cysteine through the phenylalanine. Left in the record is the CDR3 DNA by itself, 39 bases read in frame from the first base. The germline ends are 15 bases apart after V is trimmed by 11 bases and J by 3 bases. The germline V gene yields KGHDR for CDR1 and SFDVKD for CDR2. The immunoSEQ Assay, a bias-controlled multiplex PCR, was used to amplify TCRbeta CDR3 regions from genomic DNA. Processing in the source paper ran as follows. Nucleated cell counts per sample were estimated from amplification of reference gene primers within the assay. To quantify the absolute abundance of each unique TCRbeta CDR3 rearrangement, sequence reads were collapsed and filtered. For each sample, productive Simpson clonality was calculated as the square root of Simpson's diversity index over productive rearrangements. TCRdb limited this immuneACCESS table to in-frame rearrangements with V and J called. A share of clones is missing; checked studies link under half to unresolved V genes, and the rest is unexplained. V and J calls and clone size are those listed in that table; D and trimming were worked out from the DNA. Across this sample there are around 170,000 clones, with around 88% seen only once. Roughly 8.7% of the sample is held by the ten biggest clonotypes.

Participants in the prospective study were aged roughly 18 to 100 years, lived in 20 to 25 United States geographic areas, and enrolled through a virtual design. In the prospective study, cohorts were assigned on the basis of participant-reported clinical history obtained from a screening survey and a study questionnaire. ImmuneRACE Cohort 3 recovered participants were defined by two consecutive negative NP/OP PCR tests, healthcare professional clearance, or symptom resolution. In the prospective study, whole blood, serum and a nasopharyngeal or oropharyngeal swab were collected from each participant by mobile phlebotomists. Over a roughly 2-month period, participants in the prospective study had the option of providing additional blood draws and questionnaires. Before DNA extraction, prospective study blood samples were shipped either frozen or at room temperature. Study-wide findings and limitations: The quantity of clinical and demographic metadata differed by source and by participant and was supplied without curation.

The chain couples TRBV24-1 to TRBJ1-1; too little of a D gene remains to name it. This sequence was found in a woman between 25 and 40 years old who had recovered from COVID-19. The sequenced sample consisted of PBMCs or T cells enriched from blood (not recorded which). The CDR3 protein: CAIKSSGDTEAFF. The sequenced DNA is TGTGCCATCAAATCGTCCGGGGACACTGAAGCTTTCTTT.